These 13 T cell receptor beta chains share one sample of origin, sequenced in a study of blood T cell repertoires in COVID-19. Here immunoSEQ multiplex PCR was the method, and the copy in TCRdb shows in-frame clones only, minus some. The repertoire holds roughly 280,000 clones, roughly 86% seen once, with 8.5% to 9% in the top ten. The sample taken for sequencing was peripheral blood. The receptors shown here come from a man in his forties with active or convalescent COVID-19.

The chain couples TRBV6-1 to TRBJ1-2; D gene uncertain. This CDR3 has 14 residues. V lost 2 bases and J 7 bases, leaving 14 bases between the germline ends. The germline gives CDR1 MNHNS, CDR2 SASEGT. CDR3 sequence reads: CASSELPAAGGYTF. DNA for the CDR3: TGTGCCAGCAGTGAATTGCCCGCTGCGGGTGGCTACACCTTC.

The gene calls are TRBV19 and TRBJ1-6; D perhaps matches TRBD1 (6 bases). CDR3 length: 15 amino acids. CDR1 is LNHDA, CDR2 SQIVND, per germline (reference sequence). V was pared by 8 bases and J by 4 bases, with 15 bases between. In nucleotides, the CDR3 is TGTGCCAGTCACGACCGGGACAAGTATAATTCACCCCTCCACTTT. Amino acid sequence: CASHDRDKYNSPLHF.

The chain carries TRBV4-2 and TRBJ1-3; the D gene is possibly TRBD1 (5 bases). Germline V gene lookup returns CDR1 LGHNA and CDR2 YNFKEQ. The V gene lost 1 base and the J gene lost 7 bases, with 14 bases spanning the gap. This CDR3 contains 15 residues. The DNA of the CDR3 is TGTGCCAGCAGCCAAGCATATCAGGGTAGGAACACCATATATTTT. Translating it yields CASSQAYQGRNTIYF.

The chain links TRBV28 to TRBJ1-4, with TRBD1 identical over 8 bases. The V and J ends lost 8 bases and 10 bases, in that order; junction bases with no gene match: 15. CDR3 size: 15 residues. Germline V gives CDR1 MDHEN, CDR2 SYDVKM. The CDR3 loop reads CASQPGQGSRSKLFF. The CDR3 DNA reads as TGTGCCAGCCAACCTGGACAGGGAAGTAGGTCAAAACTGTTTTTT. Using reference TRBV28 and TRBJ1-4 for the parts outside the CDR3, the full variable domain is DVKVTQSSRYLVKRTGEKVFLECVQDMDHENMFWYRQDPGLGLRLIYFSYDVKMKEKGDIPEGYSVSREKKERFSLILESASTNQTSMYLCASQPGQGSRSKLFFGSGTQLSVL.

This rearrangement joins TRBV3-1 (or the pseudogene TRBV3-2) to TRBJ1-2, with D unresolved. CDR1 is LGHDT and CDR2 is YNNKEL in the germline V gene (reference sequence). There are 15 residues in the CDR3. V dropped 4 bases and J dropped 3 bases, with 15 bases sitting between them. The CDR3: CASSPLAMADYGYTF. The CDR3 bases are TGTGCCAGCAGCCCTTTAGCCATGGCAGACTATGGCTACACCTTC.

The chain carries TRBV6-1 and TRBJ1-5; D not certain. This CDR3 has 15 residues. Germline CDR1 and CDR2: MNHNS and SASEGT. The ends were cut back, 0 bases at V and 0 bases at J, with 6 bases in the middle. CDR3 nucleotide sequence: TGTGCCAGCAGTGAAGCCGCCTATAGCAATCAGCCCCAGCATTTT. Protein: CASSEAAYSNQPQHF.

J is TRBJ2-1 and V is TRBV9, with D maybe TRBD2 (6 bases). The CDR3 has 16 amino acids. Trimming left V 0 bases short and J 1 base short, with 11 bases between. Germline V lookup: CDR1 SGDLS, CDR2 YYNGEE. The CDR3 loop reads CASSVGGGMSYNEQFF. For the CDR3, the DNA is TGTGCCAGCAGCGTAGGAGGCGGGATGTCCTACAATGAGCAGTTCTTC.

This chain connects TRBV10-3 to TRBJ2-3; 7 positions agree with TRBD2. CDR3 length: 15 amino acids. J lost 1 base, V lost 0 bases, and 1 base had no gene match. Germline CDR1 and CDR2: ENHRY and SYGVKD. DNA of the CDR3: TGTGCCATCAGTGAGTCGAGCGGGGGCACAGATACGCAGTATTTT. This sequence encodes CAISESSGGTDTQYF.

The J gene is TRBJ1-5, the V gene TRBV2; D possibly corresponds to TRBD1 (5 bases). Deletions cut 7 bases from V and 6 bases from J, with 13 bases between. CDR1 is SNHLY, CDR2 FYNNEI, per germline. The CDR3 loop spans 13 amino acids. The CDR3 nucleotides read TGTGCCAGCACAGGGTTTCCTCGTCAGCCCCAGCATTTT. Its translation: CASTGFPRQPQHF.

The chain is built from TRBV5-1 and TRBJ2-7; 7 bases are a match to TRBD1. Germline loops: CDR1 SGHRS, CDR2 YFSETQ. J gave up 5 bases and V 5 bases, and 10 bases lay outside the gene matches. The CDR3 extends over 14 amino acids. The CDR3 loop is CASRNRQGRDEQYF. CDR3 nucleotide sequence: TGCGCCAGCAGGAACCGACAGGGTAGGGACGAGCAGTACTTC.

The chain employs TRBV5-8 and TRBJ1-5; D is perhaps TRBD1 (5 bases). V dropped 0 bases and J dropped 15 bases, with 16 bases sitting between them. CDR3 size: 13 residues. Germline V gene lookup returns CDR1 SGHTS and CDR2 YDEGEE. The CDR3 sequence is CASSLDRLGGRHF. CDR3 DNA sequence: TGTGCCAGCAGCTTGGATCGGTTGGGGGGTAGGCATTTT.

The rearrangement joins TRBV9 to TRBJ1-1, with D hard to call. V gave up 0 bases and J gave up 1 base, with 10 bases separating them. This CDR3 comprises 15 residues. Germline V lookup: CDR1 SGDLS, CDR2 YYNGEE. For the CDR3, the DNA is TGTGCCAGCAGCGTAGAGGCAGGCACGAACACTGAAGCTTTCTTT. Encoded protein: CASSVEAGTNTEAFF.

V usage is TRBV19 and J usage is TRBJ1-5; D gene ambiguous. CDR3 size: 15 residues. Trimming shortened V by 8 bases and J by 6 bases, and 20 bases separated the two germline ends. CDR1 LNHDA and CDR2 SQIVND come from the germline V gene (reference sequence). Written as DNA, the CDR3 is TGTGCCAGTCAGGAGGACGGAGGTGGCCGTCAGCCCCAGCATTTT. Its protein is CASQEDGGGRQPQHF.